This paragraph covers one T cell receptor (beta chain) sequence. Its antigen is currently not known. Inclusive of the bounding cysteine and phenylalanine, the CDR3 is 11 residues long. The CDR3 DNA has 33 bases and is translated from base 1. The junction carries 11 bases between V and J, which are trimmed by 2 bases and 12 bases respectively. CDR1 and CDR2 are read off the germline V gene as SGHDT and YYEEEE. The data originate from a study of cytomegalovirus exposure and HLA in healthy donors (dated by TCRdb to the late 2010s). About the investigation overall: An earlier analysis of roughly 610 of the donors reported 276 Gb of sequence data and around 100 million unique TCR beta sequences obtained from around 170 million T cells. The number of donors typed differed by locus, with about 629-640 for A, B, C, DRB1 and DQB1, more than 500 for DQA1, over 600 for DPA1, and some 440 for DPB1. The study aimed to test whether signatures of past pathogen exposure could be identified by cataloging public T cell receptors. The study profiled the T cell repertoires of under 850 subjects by immunosequencing and related them to cytomegalovirus serostatus. To study patterns of TCR occurrence, a later analysis re-analyzed previously published TCR beta repertoires from 700 or so donors and added high-resolution HLA genotyping. In an earlier analysis of 500 to 650 of the donors, high-throughput TCR beta sequencing was used to judge whether each TCR beta V gene segment behaved as functional or pseudogenic. In a later genetic analysis, genome-wide SNP genotypes for about 65% of the 666 donors were used, and that subset was treated as a discovery cohort. To predict cytomegalovirus infection status, the study brought together high-throughput TCR immunosequencing, statistical association of individual TCRs with disease status, and machine learning. Across roughly 420 genotyped donors of the cohort, an average of about 200,000 unique TCR beta nucleotide sequences per donor were sequenced, and approximately 17% of those sequences were non-productive. About five DR-DQ haplotypes were treated as single units for association and clustering because of strong linkage in the cohort. The genetic ancestry cluster associated with self-reported Caucasian donors included around four fifths of the roughly 380 genotyped donors. In addition to the first cohort of around 670 subjects, a separate validation cohort of 130 or so different subjects was used. The later analysis used no new phenotypic data to find candidate immune exposures, relying instead on TCR beta sequences and their occurrence across donors. Approximately 300 gigabases of sequencing data and tens of millions of unique TCR sequences made up an early release that covered over 550 HLA-typed donors. Every discovery cohort repertoire had been produced on one sequencing platform. Alongside the repertoire data, information on donor age, sex, ethnicity and CMV serostatus was compiled. Class I and class II HLA loci were covered by the typing at four-digit resolution.

Beyond this particular receptor, the publication reports: A later analysis associated 15,000 or so TCR beta sequences with specific HLA alleles at a false discovery rate of 0.05. CMV serostatus was the only immune exposure information available for the cohort. A further reported finding was that TCR beta sequences accurately predicted the HLA-A and HLA-B alleles for most subjects in the first cohort. In a later analysis, most CMV-associated TCR beta chains were found to appear HLA-restricted, with HLA associations seemingly driven largely by CMV exposure. A later genetic analysis associated a missense DCLRE1C variant with V-gene and J-gene trimming of TCR beta chains, and an independent cohort replicated the association. Three of the identified cytomegalovirus-associated TCR beta chains were confirmed in vitro to be specific for cytomegalovirus antigens. This cohort had only TCR beta chains sequenced, and the lack of alpha or paired-chain data limited which features could be detected. According to a later analysis, TCR association rates differed among HLA loci, with DRB1 alleles showing the most associated TCRs and HLA-C alleles showing the fewest. A group of highly shared sequence variants was considered likely to be a technical artifact of the sequencing pipeline. Because HLA typing was missing for some donors at each locus, association tests included only the typed subset. A later analysis found that HLA-associated TCR beta chains were more clonally expanded and had lower generation probabilities than equally common non-associated chains. Most TCR sequences were observed very rarely across donors, whereas some public TCRs were present in many individuals. An earlier analysis of approximately 530 of the donors showed that most TCR beta V segments appeared in productive rearrangements either about 87% or about 30% of the time, which broadly matched IMGT annotations. The classifier was reported to diagnose cytomegalovirus status with high specificity and sensitivity in both the original cohort and the validation cohort. Correlated functional status among segregating V segments might reflect linkage disequilibrium, but an unknown experimental factor could not be ruled out. According to a later analysis, parvovirus B19, influenza, CMV and Epstein-Barr virus appeared linked to several top co-occurrence clusters. The authors suggested that the approach could potentially be generalized to other disease states and immunological phenotypes. The earlier analysis of 587 of the donors excluded some 15 rarely observed V segments, including chromosome 9 orphons, because counts were too low. Compared with the approximately 600-donor mean, donors in an Asian-associated ancestry cluster had fewer N-insertions in productive TCRs, according to a later genetic analysis. Some IMGT-functional V segments, including TRBV6-2 and TRBV6-3, could not be told apart with the 87-base-pair reads, so those segments were excluded. Assigning TCR associations to individual alleles was difficult when HLA alleles, especially DR and DQ, strongly co-occurred. The presence/absence analyses assumed that sequencing depth was roughly uniform across donors, and that assumption may not be true. A total of 150 to 200 TCR beta chains were listed by the study as associated with cytomegalovirus.

The cohort comprised 666 healthy bone marrow donors. At the time of sampling, all cohort members were nominally healthy, though unrecorded immune exposures were likely present. Of the approximately 610 cohort members, about 280 had positive CMV serostatus and approximately 360 had negative CMV serostatus, and CMV serostatus was not recorded for the donor. Every donor gave a peripheral blood sample, and the peripheral blood mononuclear cells from that sample were used for TCR beta sequencing. The Qiagen DNeasy Blood Extraction Kit was used to extract genomic DNA from the blood cell samples. Library preparation employed the immunoSEQ multiplex PCR assay. A mixture of 60 forward primers for TCR Vbeta segments and 13 reverse primers for TCR Jbeta segments was used in the multiplex PCR. The CDR3 region of rearranged TCR beta genes was amplified from genomic DNA with a multiplex PCR assay. The Illumina HiSeq System was used to sequence the amplified TCR beta libraries as 87-base-pair reads. As for the original processing: In a later analysis, some 80 million unique TCR beta chains were counted across the 650 to 750 repertoires, and around 10 million of these chains were shared by at least two donors. A nearest-neighbor algorithm error-corrected the raw reads and collapsed the reads into unique sequences, merging closely related sequences to remove PCR and sequencing errors. V, D and J gene segments were assigned by aligning CDR3 sequences to IMGT reference sequences. For a sequence to be retained, a match of at least six nucleotides was required to both a V gene segment and a J gene segment. A rearrangement was called productive if the CDR3 had no stop codons and remained in frame with V and J, and every other rearrangement was called non-productive. CDR3 was defined according to IMGT convention as the region running from the second conserved V-encoded cysteine to the conserved J-encoded phenylalanine. The earlier analysis of some 600 of the donors excluded sequences that lacked an unambiguous match to a single V gene segment. In an earlier analysis of approximately 500 of the donors, a V segment was called functional when productive rearrangements were above 56.7%, and segregating when the standard deviation between donors exceeded 5%. A statistical classification framework was built to diagnose cytomegalovirus status from the catalog of TCR beta chain sequences. In a later analysis, V and J genes were assigned by comparing TCR nucleotide sequences against IMGT/GENE-DB human TR gene sequences. In a later analysis, CDR3 sequences and most-parsimonious VDJ recombination scenarios were assigned using the TCRdist pipeline. In a later analysis, every TCR beta chain was defined by the combination of its CDR3 amino acid sequence and its V-gene family, and reads without a unique V-gene family were dropped. A later analysis removed 500 to 600 highly shared, low-generation-probability nucleotide sequences to deal with suspected cross-contamination and a sequencing artifact. In a later analysis, a clonal expansion index was calculated for each public chain from normalized within-repertoire ranks of inferred template counts. Generation probabilities in a later analysis came from a VDJ recombination model fitted to out-of-frame rearrangements, and those results were checked against IGoR. In a later analysis, hypergeometric tests were used to score TCR-TCR, TCR-HLA and TCR-CMV co-occurrence, with a repertoire-size bias correction applied to TCR pairs. To estimate false discovery rates, a later analysis permuted the HLA or CMV assignments 20 times. In a later analysis, co-occurring TCRs were grouped using DBSCAN, and TCRdist sequence similarity was added for clustering within HLA-allele-positive subsets. For co-occurrence clustering, repertoires with fewer than 30,000 or more than 120,000 public chains were excluded, along with roughly five repertoires with anomalous nucleotide sharing. Drawn from immuneACCESS, this table holds only the in-frame rearrangements with V and J called that TCRdb kept. Clones are partly lost; checked studies trace under half to an unresolved V gene and leave the rest unexplained. The V and J calls and the clone size are those of that table, but D and trimming were determined from the DNA. The sample's own table lists tens of thousands of clones. About 6% of the sample is taken by the ten largest.

The receptor was derived from a human donor in good health. The sample comprised PBMCs. The chain joins TRBV5-6 to TRBJ1-1; TRBD1 is perhaps the D gene, given 5 matching bases. The nucleotide sequence reads TGTGCCAGCAGCTTTGAGGGGAGGTCTTTCTTT. The resulting protein is CASSFEGRSFF. The full variable domain, with segments outside the CDR3 supplied by the reference TRBV5-6 and TRBJ1-1 proteins, appears as DAGVTQSPTHLIKTRGQQVTLRCSPKSGHDTVSWYQQALGQGPQFIFQYYEEEERQRGNFPDRFSGHQFPNYSSELNVNALLLGDSALYLCASSFEGRSFFGQGTRLTVV.